The clone carrying this T cell receptor beta chain has just one count. Antigen specificity is unknown. Use of 60 Vbeta and 13 Jbeta primers characterized the PCR. This table comes from immunoSEQ multiplex PCR, and its TCRdb copy is limited to in-frame clones, with some not included. The sample contains 130,000 or so clones, 75% of which appear only once. This entry belongs to a study of cytomegalovirus exposure and HLA in healthy donors. Broader study findings: According to an earlier analysis, most TCR beta V segments yielded productive rearrangements about 87% or about 30% of the time.

Germline V gene data show CDR1 as LNHDA and CDR2 as SQIVND (reference sequence). The CDR3 sequence is 13 residues long. After removal of 7 bases from V and 9 bases from J, the junction contained 8 bases not matched to a gene. This receptor was obtained from a man aged 35 to 55 in good health and CMV-seronegative. The specimen was PBMCs. The rearrangement uses TRBV19 and TRBJ2-1; 8 bases are a match to TRBD2. The chain's CDR3 is CASKTSGAPEQFF. Written as DNA, the CDR3 is TGTGCCAGTAAAACTAGCGGTGCTCCTGAGCAGTTCTTC.